Sequencing of this T cell receptor (beta chain) was carried out in a study of post-analysis software for immune sequencing data. TCR beta libraries were prepared from cDNA with unique molecular identifiers. TCRdb re-derived calls from the PCR reads in MiXCR, one entry per CDR3 protein. There are 740,000 or so distinct CDR3 sequences in the sample; 53% occur only once, and roughly 4.4% lies in the top ten. Material for sequencing was blood. The sequence was collected from a girl under 18 with multiple sclerosis.

The CDR3 sequence is CASSLPQPSGANVLTF. The CDR3 DNA reads TGCGCCAGCAGCTTGCCTCAGCCATCCGGGGCCAACGTCCTGACTTTC. This chain links TRBV5-1 with TRBJ2-6; no clear D. There are 16 residues in the CDR3. Germline loops: CDR1 SGHRS, CDR2 YFSETQ. Between the trimmed V and J ends, which lost 1 base and 4 bases, there was a span of 12 bases.